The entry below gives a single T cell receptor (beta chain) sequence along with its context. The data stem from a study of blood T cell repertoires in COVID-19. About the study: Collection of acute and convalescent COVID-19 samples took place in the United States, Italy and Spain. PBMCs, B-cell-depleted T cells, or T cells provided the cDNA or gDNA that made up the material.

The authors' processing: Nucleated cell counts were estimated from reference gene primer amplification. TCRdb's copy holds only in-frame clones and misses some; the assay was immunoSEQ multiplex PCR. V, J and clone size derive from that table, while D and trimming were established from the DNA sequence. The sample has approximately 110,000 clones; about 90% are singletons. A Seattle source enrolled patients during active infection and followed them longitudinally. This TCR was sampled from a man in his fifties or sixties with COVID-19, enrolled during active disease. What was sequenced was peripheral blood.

CDR3 nucleotide sequence: TGTGCCAGCAGCGTAGCGGCAGGGGGCACCGGGGAGCTGTTTTTT. It translates to CASSVAAGGTGELFF. J is TRBJ2-2 and V is TRBV9, with 7 bases matching TRBD1. CDR3 length: 15 residues. Germline-derived CDR1 and CDR2 are SGDLS and YYNGEE. Trimming took 0 bases from V and 4 from J; bases not matched to a gene: 3.